Following are 10 T cell receptor beta chains from one sample sequenced in a study of T cells in Graves' hyperthyroidism and ophthalmopathy. RNA transcripts gave rise to amplified TCR beta CDR3 regions. First-round RT-PCR targeting the TCR CDR3 was performed with the HTBI primer set. TCRdb ran MiXCR on the multiplex PCR reads and lists one entry per CDR3 protein. Among about 740,000 distinct CDR3 sequences, about 15% were seen once, and the ten largest hold 10%. The source material was blood. These receptors were collected from a woman in her late teens or twenties with Graves' hyperthyroidism.

This clonotype has a handful of counts. The chain links TRBV5-1 to TRBJ2-7, with 7 bases identical to TRBD1. Losses at the gene ends were 0 bases for V and 3 bases for J; bases not matched to a gene: 3. CDR3 length equals 14 residues. Germline-derived CDR1 and CDR2 are SGHRS and YFSETQ. CDR3: CASSLEGAYYEQYF. Here the CDR3 DNA reads TGCGCCAGCAGCTTGGAGGGGGCTTACTACGAGCAGTACTTC. The entire variable domain, with the rest obtained from reference TRBV5-1 and TRBJ2-7, is as follows: KAGVTQTPRYLIKTRGQQVTLSCSPISGHRSVSWYQQTPGQGLQFLFEYFSETQRNKGNFPGRFSGRQFSNSRSEMNVSTLELGDSALYLCASSLEGAYYEQYFGPGTRLTVT.

This clonotype has only a few counts. The chain recombines TRBV19 with TRBJ2-2; tentative D call: TRBD2 (6 bases). The CDR3 has 16 amino acids. In germline, CDR1 is LNHDA, CDR2 SQIVND (reference sequence). V shed 7 bases and J shed 3 bases, with 18 bases lying between them. The CDR3 sequence is CASNLRGSGDTGELFF. CDR3 DNA sequence: TGTGCCAGTAACCTAAGGGGTAGCGGAGACACCGGGGAGCTGTTTTTT.

This clonotype was seen a handful of times. This sequence joins TRBV20-1 and TRBJ2-7; maybe TRBD2 (5 bases). This CDR3 region has 13 residues. CDR1 and CDR2 (germline): DFQATT, SNEGSKA (reference sequence). V lost 3 bases, J lost 6 bases, and 15 bases lay in between. CDR3 DNA: TGCAGTGCTAGGATTAGGGCCGGGGTCGAGCAGTACTTC. Its protein product is CSARIRAGVEQYF.

This clonotype was seen at least ten times. The genes are TRBV29-1 and TRBJ1-2; no clear D gene. Germline lookup yields CDR1 SQVTM and CDR2 ANQGSEA. The CDR3 length is 13 residues. The V end was cut by 2 bases, the J end by 4 bases, with 11 bases between. The CDR3 loop is CSVESARPYGYTF. The DNA of the CDR3 is TGCAGCGTTGAATCGGCCAGACCCTATGGCTACACCTTC.

The rearrangement uses TRBV7-2 and TRBJ2-1; 13 positions match TRBD2. The CDR3 totals 15 residues. Germline CDR1 SGHTA, CDR2 FQGNSA. Germline trimming cut 5 bases from V and 8 bases from J; bases unmatched to any gene: 6. The CDR3 sequence is CASSQGLAGDDEQFF. The CDR3 DNA reads TGTGCCAGCAGCCAAGGACTAGCGGGAGACGATGAGCAGTTCTTC.

V usage is TRBV6-2 or TRBV6-3 and J usage is TRBJ2-5, with D possibly TRBD1 on 5 matching bases. V lost 0 bases to trimming and J lost 4 bases, with 12 bases between them. Germline CDR1 MNHEY, CDR2 SVGEGT. The CDR3 length is 15 residues. The chain's CDR3 is CASSYSKGARETQYF. The CDR3 DNA reads as TGTGCCAGCAGTTACTCGAAAGGGGCAAGAGAGACCCAGTACTTC.

This clonotype was detected ten times or more. The chain couples TRBV20-1 to TRBJ2-5; D perhaps matches TRBD2 (5 bases). Trimming cost V 1 base and J 3 bases, with 18 bases left between them. This CDR3 is 16 amino acids long. Germline loops: CDR1 DFQATT, CDR2 SNEGSKA (reference sequence). CDR3 loop: CSARVKRVRMEETQYF. Here the CDR3 DNA reads TGCAGTGCTAGAGTAAAGAGGGTACGGATGGAAGAGACCCAGTACTTC.

This clonotype was counted at least ten times. This chain joins TRBV19 and TRBJ2-4; unclear D gene. This CDR3 comprises 18 residues. Trimming took off 4 bases at V and 0 bases at J, with 19 bases between the two ends. The V gene's germline CDR1 is LNHDA and CDR2 SQIVND (reference sequence). This CDR3 reads CASSSGPYQGLAKNIQYF. The CDR3 bases are TGTGCCAGTAGTAGCGGTCCGTACCAAGGTCTAGCCAAAAACATTCAGTACTTC.

This clonotype was detected a few times. The J gene is TRBJ2-1, the V gene TRBV19, with D possibly being TRBD1 or TRBD2 (5 bases each). The V end was cut by 4 bases, the J end by 7 bases, with 17 bases between. Germline loops: CDR1 LNHDA, CDR2 SQIVND (reference sequence). This CDR3 has 15 residues. In nucleotides, the CDR3 is TGTGCCAGTAGTAGGCCGGGACGGGACCGTAATGAGCAGTTCTTC. Amino acids: CASSRPGRDRNEQFF.

The V gene is TRBV6-1, the J gene TRBJ2-7, with 7 bases matching TRBD2. V was clipped by 6 bases and J by 7 bases; unmatched bases: 15. The CDR3 is 15 amino acids. Germline lookup yields CDR1 MNHNS and CDR2 SASEGT. This CDR3 is CASRTGGGRLEEQYF. The CDR3 coding sequence is TGTGCCAGCAGAACGGGAGGAGGGCGTCTTGAGGAGCAGTACTTC.